This TCR beta chain was documented in a study of shared clonotypes between healthy human individuals. With 3 bases removed from V and 8 bases from J, the gap between germline ends came to 19 bases. Germline CDR1 MGHRA, CDR2 YSYEKL. The CDR3 sequence is 15 residues long. The investigators split CD4+ cells into a CD45RA+ naive subset and a CD45RA-negative memory subset. Study conclusions and caveats: For sorted subsets, rarefaction showed incomplete sequencing despite large depth. It was anticipated that sequencing depth would influence how many clonotypes donors shared.

With regard to this clone: The antigen remains unidentified.

Here immunoSEQ multiplex PCR was the method, and the copy in TCRdb shows in-frame clones only, minus some. The sample carries about 2.3 million clones, around 90% recorded once. The source of this sequence is a man aged 18 to 30 in good health. Some clones in this sample may be carry-over from other donors' samples. The V gene is TRBV4-1, the J gene TRBJ1-2; D is undetermined. The sample consisted of naive CD4+ T cells from PBMCs. Subset defined: CD45RA+ positively selected. CDR3 nucleotides: TGCGCCAGCAGCCACCCGGGTCGCGGCCAAGCGGGCTACACCTTC. It translates to CASSHPGRGQAGYTF.